A single sample is the source of the 28 T cell receptor beta chains below, sequenced in a study of shared clonotypes between healthy human individuals. Method: immunoSEQ multiplex PCR; TCRdb's copy keeps in-frame clones and lacks some. The table records 2 million to 2.5 million clones, 85% to 95% of them present only once. Material: naive CD4+ T cells from PBMCs. Subset of the sample: CD45RA+ positively selected. The receptors were sampled from a man aged 18-30 years in good health. Some clones in this sample may be carry-over from other donors' samples.

Concerning this clone itself: Other DNA sequences in this sample translate to the same CDR3. The rearrangement links TRBV5-1 to TRBJ2-7; 8 bases map to TRBD1. Losses at the gene ends were 4 bases for V and 7 bases for J; bases not matched to a gene: 10. The CDR3 consists of 14 residues. Per germline, CDR1 SGHRS and CDR2 YFSETQ. CDR3 region: CASSPLGQGGEQYF. For the CDR3, the DNA is TGCGCCAGCAGCCCCCTCGGACAGGGCGGAGAGCAGTACTTC.

The chain has TRBV7-2 and TRBJ2-1; either TRBD1 or TRBD2 may supply D (5 bases each). The CDR3 is 15 residues long. Germline CDR1 reads SGHTA; CDR2 reads FQGNSA. V was pared by 5 bases and J by 5 bases, with 16 bases between. The CDR3 sequence is CASSPTPGANNEQFF. In DNA form, the CDR3 reads TGTGCCAGCAGCCCGACCCCCGGGGCCAACAATGAGCAGTTCTTC.

This chain joins TRBV7-3 and TRBJ2-1; D is ambiguous. There are 13 residues in the CDR3. The germline CDR1 and CDR2 sequences are SGHTA and FQGTGA. V was clipped by 6 bases and J by 4 bases, with 10 bases between them. This CDR3 is CASSVPPYNEQFF. The CDR3 nucleotides read TGTGCCAGCAGTGTACCCCCGTACAATGAGCAGTTCTTC.

The chain recombines TRBV7-2 with TRBJ1-3; D is unresolved. Germline V gene lookup returns CDR1 SGHTA and CDR2 FQGNSA. The V and J ends lost 3 bases and 1 base respectively, with 10 bases between them. This CDR3 is built from 15 residues. The CDR3 sequence is CASSFRWQSGNTIYF. The CDR3 DNA is TGTGCCAGCAGCTTTAGGTGGCAGTCTGGAAACACCATATATTTT.

The gene calls are TRBV18 and TRBJ1-4, with 7 nucleotides matching TRBD1. Germline CDR1 is KGHSH and CDR2 is LQKENI. CDR3 length: 15 amino acids. The trim removed 3 bases at V and 3 bases at J, leaving 4 bases unmatched. This chain's CDR3 is CASSPSQGANEKLFF. The CDR3 DNA follows: TGTGCCAGCTCACCCTCGCAGGGGGCTAATGAAAAACTGTTTTTT. Supplemented by reference TRBV18 and TRBJ1-4, the full variable domain reads NAGVMQNPRHLVRRRGQEARLRCSPMKGHSHVYWYRQLPEEGLKFMVYLQKENIIDESGMPKERFSAEFPKEGPSILRIQQVVRGDSAAYFCASSPSQGANEKLFFGSGTQLSVL.

This chain links TRBV2 with TRBJ1-4; no clear D gene. The CDR3 extends over 15 amino acids. V was pared by 5 bases and J by 0 bases, with 10 bases between. Germline V gives CDR1 SNHLY, CDR2 FYNNEI. CDR3 protein: CASSIFGATNEKLFF. Written as DNA, the CDR3 is TGTGCCAGCAGTATTTTCGGAGCAACTAATGAAAAACTGTTTTTT.

The chain employs TRBV11-2 and TRBJ2-7, with 9 bases fitting TRBD1. Germline V CDR1 and CDR2: SGHAT, FQNNGV. J lost 11 bases, V lost 5 bases, and 10 bases had no gene match. CDR3 length: 13 amino acids. The CDR3 is CASSAGTGSLEYF. DNA of the CDR3: TGTGCCAGCAGCGCCGGGACAGGGTCCCTAGAGTACTTC.

This chain connects TRBV5-1 to TRBJ2-2; D gene ambiguous. CDR1 and CDR2 (germline): SGHRS, YFSETQ. Trimming took 7 bases from V and 1 from J, leaving 14 bases between them. The CDR3 spans 15 residues. Here the CDR3 DNA reads TGCGCCAGCTTCTTAGGCGGAAGGAACACCGGGGAGCTGTTTTTT. Its translation: CASFLGGRNTGELFF.

The V call is TRBV9, the J call TRBJ2-7; weak D call: TRBD1 (6 bases). Trimming shortened V by 0 bases and J by 3 bases, and 10 bases separated the two germline ends. The CDR3 loop spans 14 amino acids. The V gene's germline CDR1 is SGDLS and CDR2 YYNGEE. The DNA for the CDR3 is TGTGCCAGCAGCGTAGATGTCAGGGGCTACGAGCAGTACTTC. Translated: CASSVDVRGYEQYF.

This chain uses TRBV5-1 with TRBJ2-3; 10 bases agree with TRBD2. Looked up from germline, CDR1 is SGHRS and CDR2 is YFSETQ. The J segment lost 5 bases and the V segment lost 3 bases, leaving 12 bases of the junction unmatched. This CDR3 is 17 amino acids long. For the CDR3, the DNA is TGCGCCAGCAGCTGGGCAAGAGCTAGCGGGAGTATAGATACGCAGTATTTT. Protein: CASSWARASGSIDTQYF.

This chain links TRBV7-3 with TRBJ1-3; possible D gene TRBD1, 5 bases. The CDR3 contains 15 residues. Per germline, CDR1 SGHTA and CDR2 FQGTGA. The V end was cut by 1 base, the J end by 0 bases, with 7 bases between. The CDR3 sequence is CASSLRGGSGNTIYF. The CDR3 region has the DNA TGTGCCAGCAGCTTAAGGGGGGGCTCTGGAAACACCATATATTTT.

This chain connects TRBV14 to TRBJ2-7; 11 bases fit TRBD2. CDR1 is SGHDN, CDR2 FVKESK, per germline. The J segment lost 3 bases and the V segment lost 2 bases, leaving 12 bases of the junction unmatched. The CDR3 loop spans 18 amino acids. Here the CDR3 DNA reads TGTGCCAGCAGCCAAAAAATAACTAGCGGGAGTATAGTCTACGAGCAGTACTTC. This codes for CASSQKITSGSIVYEQYF.

The chain employs TRBV18 and TRBJ1-5; no clear D. The germline gives CDR1 KGHSH, CDR2 LQKENI. The CDR3 totals 13 residues. Trimming took 6 bases from V and 5 from J, leaving 11 bases between them. CDR3 residues: CASSLLVDQPQHF. The CDR3 DNA reads as TGTGCCAGCTCGCTTCTGGTTGATCAGCCCCAGCATTTT. The whole variable domain, remainder taken from reference TRBV18 and TRBJ1-5, is NAGVMQNPRHLVRRRGQEARLRCSPMKGHSHVYWYRQLPEEGLKFMVYLQKENIIDESGMPKERFSAEFPKEGPSILRIQQVVRGDSAAYFCASSLLVDQPQHFGDGTRLSIL.

The genes are TRBV4-2 and TRBJ2-1; TRBD2 matches 9 bases. CDR3 length equals 18 residues. The germline gives CDR1 LGHNA, CDR2 YNFKEQ. Unmatched junction bases numbered 11, after V lost 1 base and J lost 4 bases. Here the CDR3 DNA reads TGTGCCAGCAGCCAAGCTGCCGGGGTAGCGGGAGTTTACAATGAGCAGTTCTTC. It yields the protein CASSQAAGVAGVYNEQFF.

The V call is TRBV2, the J call TRBJ2-1; 11 nucleotides match TRBD2. CDR3 length: 17 amino acids. Germline trimming cut 1 base from V and 2 bases from J; bases unmatched to any gene: 4. Germline-derived CDR1 and CDR2 are SNHLY and FYNNEI. The CDR3 DNA reads TGTGCCAGCAGTGAAGGACTAGCGGGGTCAGCCTACAATGAGCAGTTCTTC. Translating gives CASSEGLAGSAYNEQFF.

The chain carries TRBV2 and TRBJ1-4, with D possibly matching TRBD1 (5 bases). Germline V lookup: CDR1 SNHLY, CDR2 FYNNEI. V lost 6 bases to trimming and J lost 4 bases, with 15 bases between them. This CDR3 is 15 amino acids long. The CDR3 sequence: CASRQVLRFNEKLFF. The CDR3 nucleotides are TGTGCCAGCAGACAGGTCCTACGCTTTAATGAAAAACTGTTTTTT.

The rearrangement links TRBV19 to TRBJ2-7, with D tentatively TRBD2 (7 bases). This CDR3 comprises 15 residues. The V gene's germline CDR1 is LNHDA and CDR2 SQIVND (reference sequence). Trimming pared 8 bases from V and 2 bases from J, leaving 19 bases between. The CDR3 reads CASGSAGHAPYEQYF. For the CDR3, the DNA is TGTGCCAGTGGTTCAGCGGGACATGCCCCCTACGAGCAGTACTTC. Full variable domain (missing parts from reference TRBV19 and TRBJ2-7): DGGITQSPKYLFRKEGQNVTLSCEQNLNHDAMYWYRQDPGQGLRLIYYSQIVNDFQKGDIAEGYSVSREKKESFPLTVTSAQKNPTAFYLCASGSAGHAPYEQYFGPGTRLTVT.

Concerning this clone itself: The same CDR3 can be traced to other DNA sequences in this sample. J is TRBJ2-7 and V is TRBV27; tentative D call: TRBD1 (5 bases). The V gene's germline CDR1 is MNHEY and CDR2 SMNVEV (reference sequence). The CDR3 spans 13 residues. V was cut by 2 bases and J by 4 bases, with 9 bases left in between. CDR3 DNA sequence: TGTGCCAGCAGTTTACAGGGTGGATACGAGCAGTACTTC. As protein: CASSLQGGYEQYF.

V and J are TRBV5-1 and TRBJ2-1; 11 bases agree with TRBD2. This CDR3 is built from 18 residues. The J segment lost 4 bases and the V segment lost 0 bases, leaving 9 bases of the junction unmatched. Germline V CDR1 and CDR2: SGHRS, YFSETQ. The CDR3: CASSLEVTSGRGYNEQFF. For the CDR3, the DNA is TGCGCCAGCAGCTTGGAGGTAACTAGCGGGAGAGGGTACAATGAGCAGTTCTTC.

The gene calls are TRBV9 and TRBJ2-6, with D possibly being TRBD1 (6 bases). Germline V gene sequence: CDR1 SGDLS, CDR2 YYNGEE. V was trimmed by 3 bases and J by 1 base, leaving 14 bases between them. This CDR3 is 17 amino acids long. The CDR3 region is CASSAQPGQSGANVLTF. DNA of the CDR3: TGTGCCAGCAGCGCTCAACCTGGACAGTCTGGGGCCAACGTCCTGACTTTC.

This sequence joins TRBV11-3 and TRBJ2-7; D possibly uses TRBD1 or TRBD2 (5 bases each). V was pared by 4 bases and J by 5 bases, with 12 bases between. The germline V gene has CDR1 SGHNT and CDR2 YENEEA. The CDR3 spans 13 residues. The CDR3 region has the DNA TGTGCCAGCAGCTACCAGGGCGGGCACGAGCAGTACTTC. This sequence encodes CASSYQGGHEQYF.

V is TRBV28 and J is TRBJ2-5, with D maybe TRBD1 (6 bases). The end of the DNA aligns better with TRBJ2-7, so the J call may be wrong. The CDR3 totals 16 residues. CDR1 is MDHEN, CDR2 SYDVKM, per germline. This chain's CDR3 is CASSLWGSSQGYEQYF. The CDR3 nucleotides read TGTGCCAGCAGTTTATGGGGGAGTTCCCAGGGGTACGAGCAGTACTTC.

The rearrangement joins TRBV11-2 to TRBJ2-5; D not certain. The CDR3 is 14 amino acids. V dropped 1 base and J dropped 4 bases, with 10 bases sitting between them. In germline, CDR1 is SGHAT, CDR2 FQNNGV. Here the CDR3 reads CASSLGGSPETQYF. DNA for the CDR3: TGTGCCAGCAGCTTAGGAGGTTCCCCAGAGACCCAGTACTTC.

The chain combines TRBV5-6 with TRBJ2-1, with 10 bases lining up with TRBD2. Trimming cost V 4 bases and J 0 bases; bases outside gene matches: 13. CDR1 and CDR2 from the germline V gene are SGHDT and YYEEEE. This CDR3 region has 19 residues. Here the CDR3 DNA reads TGTGCCAGCAGCGTAGGCGGTGGACTAGCGGATATCTCCTACAATGAGCAGTTCTTC. It codes for CASSVGGGLADISYNEQFF.

The V call is TRBV7-2, the J call TRBJ2-7, with 9 bases lining up with TRBD2. The germline V gene encodes CDR1 SGHTA and CDR2 FQGNSA. The CDR3 is made up of 14 amino acids. J was trimmed by 3 bases and V by 1 base; bases with no gene match: 1. In DNA form, the CDR3 reads TGTGCCAGCAGCTTAGAACTAGCGGGCTACGAGCAGTACTTC. Protein sequence: CASSLELAGYEQYF.

This sequence joins TRBV7-2 and TRBJ2-5; weak D call: TRBD2 (7 bases). V shed 5 bases and J shed 1 base, with 11 bases lying between them. This CDR3 comprises 14 residues. CDR1 is SGHTA, CDR2 FQGNSA, per germline. The CDR3 DNA reads TGTGCCAGCAGCCGCCGGGGGGCCCAAGAGACCCAGTACTTC. This encodes CASSRRGAQETQYF.

This chain joins TRBV5-6 and TRBJ2-7; D not resolved. Deletions cut 4 bases from V and 9 bases from J, with 17 bases between. This CDR3 region has 13 residues. The germline CDR1 and CDR2 sequences are SGHDT and YYEEEE. CDR3 DNA: TGTGCCAGCAGCGTACATAAAGCGTCCGGGCAGTACTTC. This translates into CASSVHKASGQYF.

The gene calls are TRBV25-1 and TRBJ1-6; the match to TRBD1 covers 7 bases. V lost 8 bases, J lost 7 bases, and 5 bases stayed unmatched. This CDR3 region has 13 residues. Germline V lookup: CDR1 MGHDK, CDR2 SYGVNS. The DNA of the CDR3 is TGTGCCAGCTCGGACAGGTCCAATTCACCCCTCCACTTT. Translation gives CASSDRSNSPLHF.